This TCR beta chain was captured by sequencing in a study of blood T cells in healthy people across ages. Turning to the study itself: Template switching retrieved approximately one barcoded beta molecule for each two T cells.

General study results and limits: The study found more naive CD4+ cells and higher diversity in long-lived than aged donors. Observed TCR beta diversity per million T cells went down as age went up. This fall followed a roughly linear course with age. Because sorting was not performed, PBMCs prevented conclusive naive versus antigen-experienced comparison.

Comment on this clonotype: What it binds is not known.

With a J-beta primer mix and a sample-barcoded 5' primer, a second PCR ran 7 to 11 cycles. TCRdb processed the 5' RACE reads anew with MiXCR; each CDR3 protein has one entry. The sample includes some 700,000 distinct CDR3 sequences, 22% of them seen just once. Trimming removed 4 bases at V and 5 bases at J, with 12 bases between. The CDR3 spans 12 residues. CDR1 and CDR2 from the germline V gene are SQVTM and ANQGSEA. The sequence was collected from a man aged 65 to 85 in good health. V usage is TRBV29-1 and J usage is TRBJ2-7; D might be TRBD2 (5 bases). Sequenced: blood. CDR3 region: CSVGSGYNEQYF. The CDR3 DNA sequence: TGCAGCGTTGGGTCGGGGTACAACGAGCAGTACTTC.